This TCR beta chain was captured in a study of blood T cell repertoires in COVID-19. Study-wide background: The United States, Italy and Spain were the sources of the acute and convalescent COVID-19 samples. T cells, B-cell-depleted T cells, or PBMCs provided the cDNA or gDNA that served as material.

Germline CDR1 is MNHEY and CDR2 is SVGAGI. The CDR3 spans 14 residues. V lost 2 bases and J 1 base, leaving 8 bases between the germline ends. Original data processing: Reference gene primer amplification in the assay estimated nucleated cell counts. Assay used: immunoSEQ multiplex PCR; TCRdb lists only in-frame clones, some missing. Clone size and V and J calls were adopted from that table, with D and trimming inferred from the DNA. The table has a few hundred thousand clones, 70% to 90% seen once. With regard to this clone: In the same sample, other DNA sequences code for this CDR3.

This TCR was recovered from a man aged 40-49 years with acute or convalescent COVID-19. Sequenced: peripheral blood. This chain connects TRBV6-5 to TRBJ1-1; maybe TRBD1 (5 bases). As DNA, the CDR3 is TGTGCCAGCAGTTACAGTACAGGGAACACTGAAGCTTTCTTT. Its translation is CASSYSTGNTEAFF.